This T cell receptor (beta chain) appears in the sequencing data of a study of T cells in Graves' hyperthyroidism and ophthalmopathy (dated by TCRdb to the late 2010s). In the study overall: A discovery cohort of about 100 patients, roughly 45 with Graves' ophthalmopathy and more than 55 with stable Graves' hyperthyroidism, was used to find distinguishing TCR V-J signatures. Prospective prediction of ophthalmopathy was tested in an independent validation cohort consisting of some 19 hyperthyroidism patients and around 17 patients who later progressed to ophthalmopathy. The roughly 91 discovery patients were randomly divided into training and test sets at a 7:3 ratio. The study also compared thyroid tissue and blood T-cell repertoires from 6 or 7 Graves' hyperthyroidism patients. Once sampling was done, hyperthyroidism patients were given methimazole at a starting dose of 30 mg daily, whereas ophthalmopathy patients were given high-dose intravenous methylprednisolone. The paper reports TCR Vbeta CDR3 sequencing of approximately 140 peripheral blood samples: 40 or so ophthalmopathy, fewer than 85 hyperthyroidism and around 17 progressor patients.

The table lists this clonotype with many counts. Its antigen has not been determined. A read error may account for a junction end that differs from germline. Exclusion was applied to patients with uncontrolled infections, other autoimmune diseases, pregnancy or lactation. Diagnoses relied on clinical symptoms, serum thyroxine and TRAb, thyroid ultrasound and orbital computed tomography. Total RNA was extracted using Trizol reagent, and RNA quality was assessed on an Agilent 2100 Bioanalyzer. The TCR beta CDR3 regions were amplified from the RNA transcripts. The TCR CDR3 was subjected to a first round of RT-PCR using the HTBI primer set and the Qiagen OneStep RT-PCR kit. The libraries were constructed in a second round of multiplex PCR and then size-selected and purified. Libraries were sequenced paired-end with 100 bp reads on an Illumina HiSeq2000. On the authors' methods: SOAPnuke was used to process the raw data, with reads discarded if the reads contained adapters or uncalled bases, had a mean Phred below 15, or lacked an exact constant-primer or identifier match. High-quality paired reads were merged with COPE v1.2.5, and unique nucleotide sequences were defined as clonotypes. MiTCR v1.1 was used to align clonotypes to the IMGT TRBV, TRBD and TRBJ reference segments. The analysis included only V-J combinations with a frequency above 0.0001, which together covered 99% to 99.2% of the repertoires. A TCS score was defined as the ratio of F50 (clonal expansion) to E x V (chaos), with BLOSUM62-based TCRdist applied between CDR3 peptides within each V-J. Welch's t-statistics and random forest reduced roughly 540 V-J features to around 14, which were used in a naive Bayes classifier (R e1071). Thyroid-blood repertoire similarity was quantified with the Morisita-Horn index. TCRdb reworked the public reads: Q25 trimming with fastp, MiXCR clone assembly, productive beta chains retained. Identical CDR3 proteins give one entry, which carries the most common genes and DNA. In this record, the V and J calls reflect TCRdb's handling and not the investigators' own analysis. Across this sample there are roughly 500,000 distinct CDR3 sequences, with 46% seen only once. In total, the top ten clones hold around 47% of the sample.

The CDR3, from cysteine to phenylalanine, totals 10 residues. Kept here is only the CDR3 DNA, which spans 30 bases and is read in frame from base 1. In the germline V gene, CDR1 corresponds to MNHNS and CDR2 to SASEGT. Study-wide conclusions, independent of this receptor: A model built on a 13 V-J signature distinguished ophthalmopathy from stable hyperthyroidism, reaching about 88% sensitivity and 81% to 83% specificity in cross-validation and 80%/75% in testing. No statistical method was used to set the sample size in advance, and investigators knew the group allocation. Blood samples also contained most of the expanded thyroid clonotypes (frequency above 0.001), which suggests that blood repertoires may reflect thyroid immune responses. In validation, the model predicted progression to ophthalmopathy with just under 71% sensitivity and around 72% specificity, a median of around 6.6 months before onset.

The material sequenced was peripheral blood or thyroid tissue (not recorded which). The chain is assembled from TRBV6-1 and TRBJ1-1, with the D gene too uncertain to name. The source of this sequence is an adult woman with Graves' disease, either hyperthyroidism or ophthalmopathy (not recorded which). The DNA is as follows: TGTGCCAGCAGTCCTTTGGTAGCAGGCTTT. Translated, it gives CASSPLVAGF.